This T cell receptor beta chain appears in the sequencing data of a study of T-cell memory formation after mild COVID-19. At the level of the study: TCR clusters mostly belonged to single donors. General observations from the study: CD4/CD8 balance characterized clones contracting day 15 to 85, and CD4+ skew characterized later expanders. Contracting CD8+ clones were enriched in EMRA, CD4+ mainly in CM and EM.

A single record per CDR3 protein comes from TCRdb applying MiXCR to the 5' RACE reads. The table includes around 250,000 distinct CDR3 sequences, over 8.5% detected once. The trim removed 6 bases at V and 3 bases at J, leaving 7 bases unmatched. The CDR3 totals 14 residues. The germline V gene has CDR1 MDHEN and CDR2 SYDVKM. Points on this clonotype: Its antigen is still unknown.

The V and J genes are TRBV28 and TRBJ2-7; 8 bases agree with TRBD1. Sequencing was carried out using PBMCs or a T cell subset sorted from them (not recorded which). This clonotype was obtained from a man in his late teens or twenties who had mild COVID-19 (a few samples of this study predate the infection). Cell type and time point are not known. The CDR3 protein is CASSPGGQVYEQYV. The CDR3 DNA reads TGTGCCAGCAGCCCAGGGGGACAGGTCTACGAGCAGTACGTC.